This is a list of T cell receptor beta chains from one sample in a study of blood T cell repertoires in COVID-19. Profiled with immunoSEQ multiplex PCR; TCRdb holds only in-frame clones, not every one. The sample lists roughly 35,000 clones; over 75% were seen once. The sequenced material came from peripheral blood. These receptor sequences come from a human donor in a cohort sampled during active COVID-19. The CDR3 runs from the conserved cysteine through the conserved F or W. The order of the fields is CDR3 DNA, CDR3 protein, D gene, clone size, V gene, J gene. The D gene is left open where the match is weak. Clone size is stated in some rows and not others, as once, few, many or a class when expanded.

TGTGCCAGCAGTTACCCGGGACAGCCCATCTATGGCTACACCTTC	CASSYPGQPIYGYTF	TRBD1	once	TRBV6-2/TRBV6-3	TRBJ1-2
TGCAGCGTTGAGGGGCAGGGGCGGTATGGCTACACCTTC	CSVEGQGRYGYTF	-	-	TRBV29-1	TRBJ1-2
TGTGCCACCAACAGGGGAAGGTCCGGGGAGCTGTTTTTT	CATNRGRSGELFF	TRBD1	-	TRBV6-5	TRBJ2-2
TGTGCCAGCGGCGTCGCGGGGGGGTCACCCCTCCACTTT	CASGVAGGSPLHF	-	once	TRBV6-5	TRBJ1-6
TGTGCCGTAAGAGGGACTGCCCAAGAGACCCAGTACTTC	CAVRGTAQETQYF	-	-	TRBV10-3	TRBJ2-5
TGTGCCAGCAACTTTCTAGGATCCCCGGAGGATGATGGAAACACCATATATTTT	CASNFLGSPEDDGNTIYF	-	-	TRBV7-9	TRBJ1-3
TGTGCCACCAGTGCCAGGGGCGACACTGAAGCTTTCTTT	CATSARGDTEAFF	-	-	TRBV24-1	TRBJ1-1
TGTGCCAGCAGCCTTCCGCGGAGCTCCTACGAGCAGTACTTC	CASSLPRSSYEQYF	-	-	TRBV5-6	TRBJ2-7
TGTGCCAGCAGCTACCAAGCGGGTAGCTCCTACAATGAGCAGTTCTTC	CASSYQAGSSYNEQFF	-	-	TRBV7-2	TRBJ2-1
TGTGCCAGCAGTTACGGAGAGACCCAGTACTTC	CASSYGETQYF	-	few	TRBV7-2	TRBJ2-5
TGTGCCAGCAGTCCTCATTTATACCTTGGGGGGGGCACTGAAGCTTTCTTT	CASSPHLYLGGGTEAFF	-	few	TRBV28	TRBJ1-1
TGTGCCAGTAGTATTTCGGCGGGGGGTAGCACAGATACGCAGTATTTT	CASSISAGGSTDTQYF	TRBD2	-	TRBV19	TRBJ2-3
TGTGCCAGCAGCCCGGGACAGGGTTCTCATCAGCCCCAGCATTTT	CASSPGQGSHQPQHF	TRBD1	once	TRBV7-2	TRBJ1-5
TGTGCCACCAGAGGGATGGGGGGGGCCCAGGAGCAGTACTTC	CATRGMGGAQEQYF	-	-	TRBV15	TRBJ2-7
TGTGCCAGCAGCAAAGTCCCCCGAGCGGAACACACAGATACGCAGTATTTT	CASSKVPRAEHTDTQYF	-	-	TRBV21-1	TRBJ2-3
TGTGCCAGCAGCTTAGTTCGGGGTCAAGAGACCCAGTACTTC	CASSLVRGQETQYF	-	-	TRBV11-2	TRBJ2-5
TGTGCCAGTAATCGGGACACCGACTCCTACAATGAGCAGTTCTTC	CASNRDTDSYNEQFF	-	-	TRBV19	TRBJ2-1
TGTGCCAGCTCACCCAGAGACACTAATTCACCCCTCCACTTT	CASSPRDTNSPLHF	-	-	TRBV18	TRBJ1-6
TGTGCCACCAGCAGAGATATCACAGGGGGCGGCGGGGTTGCAACTAATGAAAAACTGTTTTTT	CATSRDITGGGGVATNEKLFF	TRBD1	-	TRBV15	TRBJ1-4
TGCGCCAGCAGCCAAGAAGTCAGGGCTTTGGACTATGGCTACACCTTC	CASSQEVRALDYGYTF	-	once	TRBV4-3	TRBJ1-2
TGTGCCAGCAGCCTAGGACAGATTCTACGAGAGCAGTACTTC	CASSLGQILREQYF	-	-	TRBV7-2	TRBJ2-7
TGTGCCAGCAGTCGCGAGAACAGGGGGCGGGTTCAGCCCCAGCATTTT	CASSRENRGRVQPQHF	TRBD1	-	TRBV7-2	TRBJ1-5
TGTGCCACCAGCAGAGATAGCGGATACAATGAGCAGTTCTTC	CATSRDSGYNEQFF	-	-	TRBV15	TRBJ2-1
TGCGCCAGCAGCTTGAGCCTAGCGGGGGGGCGGGAGCAGTACTTC	CASSLSLAGGREQYF	TRBD2	-	TRBV5-1	TRBJ2-7
TGTGCCAGCAGTCGGACAGGGTGGCCAGCTTTCTTT	CASSRTGWPAFF	TRBD1	-	TRBV12-3/TRBV12-4	TRBJ1-1
TGCGCCAGCAGCTTGGTGGACACTCATGGCTACACCTTC	CASSLVDTHGYTF	-	-	TRBV5-1	TRBJ1-2
TGTGCCAGCAGTGAAGTCGCGGCCCGGAGGATCTATGGCTACACCTTC	CASSEVAARRIYGYTF	-	once	TRBV6-1	TRBJ1-2
TGTGCCAGCAGCGGGACTGAGAAAAACATTCAGTACTTC	CASSGTEKNIQYF	-	-	TRBV11-3	TRBJ2-4
TGTGCCAGCAGTTTCTGGACAGGGAACTACGAGCAGTACTTC	CASSFWTGNYEQYF	TRBD1	-	TRBV6-2/TRBV6-3	TRBJ2-7
TGCAGCGTTGGGGACAGAGATTCTAACTATGGCTACACCTTC	CSVGDRDSNYGYTF	TRBD1	-	TRBV29-1	TRBJ1-2
TGTGCCAGCAGGGTCACGGGGGGAACGGCATCCTCTGGAAACACCATATATTTT	CASRVTGGTASSGNTIYF	-	-	TRBV11-2	TRBJ1-3
TGTGCCAGCAGGGGACTGAATTCACCCCTCCACTTT	CASRGLNSPLHF	-	-	TRBV6-5	TRBJ1-6
TGTGCCAGCAGCCGCCTTAGGGGTGGGGATAATTCACCCCTCCACTTT	CASSRLRGGDNSPLHF	-	few	TRBV3-1/TRBV3-2	TRBJ1-6
TGTGCCATCAGTGCTGCTAGCGGGGGGGCCTACGAGCAGTACTTC	CAISAASGGAYEQYF	TRBD2	-	TRBV10-3	TRBJ2-7
TGCGCCAGCAGCCCCACCGAGCGTACTGAGCAGTTCTTC	CASSPTERTEQFF	-	-	TRBV5-1	TRBJ2-1
TGCGCCAGCAGTGAAGCGCGAGGTCCGGTCGGGGAGCTGTTTTTT	CASSEARGPVGELFF	-	-	TRBV10-1	TRBJ2-2
TGTGCCGCAAAGTTGGCGGGAAACACCGGGGAGCTGTTTTTT	CAAKLAGNTGELFF	-	-	TRBV6-5	TRBJ2-2
TGTGCCAGCAGCCGACAGGGACAAGACGAGCAGTACTTC	CASSRQGQDEQYF	TRBD1	-	TRBV5-4	TRBJ2-7
TGTGCCAGCAGTTTACCTACAGGGGGCGAAGATACGCAGTATTTT	CASSLPTGGEDTQYF	TRBD1	-	TRBV27	TRBJ2-3
TGTGCCAGTATGGGACTAGCGGGGGGACTATACAATGAGCAGTTCTTC	CASMGLAGGLYNEQFF	TRBD2	-	TRBV19	TRBJ2-1
TGTGCCAGCAGTAAAGGACAGGGACAAGAGACCCAGTACTTC	CASSKGQGQETQYF	TRBD1	-	TRBV7-2	TRBJ2-5
TGTGCCAGCAGCTTGACAGTTTTGAAGAATTCACCCCTCCACTTT	CASSLTVLKNSPLHF	-	-	TRBV7-2	TRBJ1-6
TGTGCCAGCAGCCGCTCCGGGACAGGGAACACTGAAGCTTTCTTT	CASSRSGTGNTEAFF	TRBD1	-	TRBV3-1/TRBV3-2	TRBJ1-1
TGTGCCAGCAGCCTACTCAATACCGCTTTCTTT	CASSLLNTAFF	-	-	TRBV7-9	TRBJ1-1
TGTGCCAGCAGCCAAGTCCCGTTCTCCTACGAGCAGTACTTC	CASSQVPFSYEQYF	-	-	TRBV14	TRBJ2-7
TGTGCCAGCAGCCCCCGGACAGGGGGCGAAGCTGGGGCCAACGTCCTGACTTTC	CASSPRTGGEAGANVLTF	TRBD1	-	TRBV9	TRBJ2-6
TGTGCCACCCGCCCTAGCGGGGGATCCTACGAGCAGTACTTC	CATRPSGGSYEQYF	TRBD2	-	TRBV24-1	TRBJ2-7
TGCGCCAGCAGCGGGGGGCGACTAGCGGGGTTAACTAGCACAGATACGCAGTATTTT	CASSGGRLAGLTSTDTQYF	TRBD2	-	TRBV5-1	TRBJ2-3
TGTGCCAGCAGCTTAGGGGGCAACTCACCCCTCCACTTT	CASSLGGNSPLHF	-	-	TRBV7-2	TRBJ1-6